The 2 T cell receptor beta chains given below trace back to one sample, sequenced in a study of regulatory dendritic cells for organ transplantation. Here immunoSEQ multiplex PCR was the method, and the copy in TCRdb shows in-frame clones only, minus some. Of 20,000 or so clones in the sample, approximately 85% were seen once. No antigen has been identified for these receptors. CFSE-labeled sorted T cells met regulatory or mature dendritic cells for roughly 5 days. Specimen: naive CD4+ T cells from blood cultured with regulatory dendritic cells. Stated subset: CD45RA+ naive T cells. The receptor set was obtained from a human donor in good health.

The chain is built from TRBV2 and TRBJ2-2; a weak D match, TRBD2 (5 bases). V gave up 7 bases and J gave up 1 base, with 10 bases separating them. Germline CDR1 reads SNHLY; CDR2 reads FYNNEI. The CDR3 is 14 residues long. The CDR3 sequence: CASKDSLNTGELFF. CDR3 nucleotide sequence: TGTGCCAGCAAGGACTCCCTGAACACCGGGGAGCTGTTTTTT. Full variable domain (rest looked up from reference TRBV2 and TRBJ2-2): EPEVTQTPSHQVTQMGQEVILRCVPISNHLYFYWYRQILGQKVEFLVSFYNNEISEKSEIFDDQFSVERPDGSNFTLKIRSTKLEDSAMYFCASKDSLNTGELFFGEGSRLTVL.

This clone was seen just once. Here the CDR3 reads CASGRKSNYGYTF. The CDR3 DNA follows: TGTGCCAGCGGCCGGAAGTCTAACTATGGCTACACCTTC. J is TRBJ1-2 and V is TRBV27; D remains unclear. The CDR3 covers 13 residues. Trimming cost V 8 bases and J 0 bases, with 10 bases left between them. Per the germline V gene, CDR1 is MNHEY and CDR2 is SMNVEV (reference sequence).